Sequencing of this TCR beta chain was carried out in a study of somatic mutations in cytotoxic T cells in rheumatoid arthritis (dated by TCRdb to 2016 to 2017). Looking at the study overall: Sorted V beta1+ cells also underwent TCRB sequencing, and some V beta antibody-stained T-cell populations were flow-sorted at nearly 100% purity on a FACSAria II or Sony SH800. TCRB deep sequencing was performed for under 75 rheumatoid arthritis patients and around 20 healthy controls. Median age was essentially the same in the patient group and the control group. Whether expanded CD8+ T-cell clones in untreated, newly diagnosed rheumatoid arthritis carry somatic mutations was the study question, and clonality was characterized with TCRB deep sequencing. What the authors observed across the whole study: No adjustment for multiple comparisons was made for the slight TRBV07 underrepresentation in patients. Viral specificity could not be ruled out by absence from virus-specific databases, and the antigen targets of the expanded CD8+ clones remained unknown. Rheumatoid arthritis patients and age-matched healthy controls did not significantly differ in CD8+ T-cell clonality. CD8+ clonality increased with age in patients (Spearman r ≈ 0.5) but not in healthy controls. The largest CD8+ clone made up more than 20% of CD8+ cells in 8 of 65 patients, and blood and synovial fluid shared several identical CD8+ TCRB sequences.

Healthy controls were around 20 blood donors whose buffy coats were used, with a median age of approximately 58 years (range about 20-75) and around 55% female. Positive magnetic bead selection on an AutoMACS was used to isolate CD4+ and CD8+ cells, with flow cytometry used to check purity. Ficoll-Paque PLUS density gradient separation was used to isolate peripheral blood mononuclear cells. Nucleospin Tissue or Tissue XS kits were used to extract DNA from CD4-enriched, CD8-enriched or PBMC samples, and a Qubit 2.0 fluorometer was used for quantification. The immunoSEQ assay was applied to genomic DNA for TCRB CDR3 sequencing. The published analysis was carried out like this. Only productive TCRB rearrangements were included in the analyses. Clonality was calculated as a Shannon entropy-based productive clonality index, and a clone was defined by a unique TCRB CDR3 sequence. Repertoire overlap for a pair of samples was computed from each clone's template counts relative to total templates per sample. V-gene usage measured by flow cytometry correlated with TCRB sequencing V-gene usage, with a Spearman r of 0.61. As stored in TCRdb, this immuneACCESS dataset retains in-frame rearrangements with V and J assigned. A fraction of the clones does not appear; measured against another copy, unresolved V genes explain less than half of the discrepancy, and the remainder lacks a known reason. The DNA was the basis for D and trimming; V, J and clone size are from that table. The sample includes 10,000 or so clones, with around 81% observed a single time. The top ten clonotypes cover around 20% of the sample.

The cysteine opens and the phenylalanine closes a CDR3 of 14 amino acids. Only the CDR3 region is kept as DNA, spanning 42 bases read in frame from base 1. Germline trimming: 1 base from V, 7 bases from J; junction bases outside gene matches: 2. The germline V gene sets CDR1 to MNHNS and CDR2 to SASEGT. For this clone: Its antigen is currently not known. No base quality values were provided; no much bigger clone lies one nucleotide off.

The chain is assembled from TRBV6-1 and TRBJ1-4, with TRBD1 identical over 8 junction bases. Material for sequencing was CD8+ T cells sorted from blood. The source of this sequence is a woman between 45 and 60 years old in good health. The CDR3 has the sequence CASSEGTGFEKLFF. The sequenced DNA is TGTGCCAGCAGTGAAGGGACAGGGTTTGAAAAACTGTTTTTT.